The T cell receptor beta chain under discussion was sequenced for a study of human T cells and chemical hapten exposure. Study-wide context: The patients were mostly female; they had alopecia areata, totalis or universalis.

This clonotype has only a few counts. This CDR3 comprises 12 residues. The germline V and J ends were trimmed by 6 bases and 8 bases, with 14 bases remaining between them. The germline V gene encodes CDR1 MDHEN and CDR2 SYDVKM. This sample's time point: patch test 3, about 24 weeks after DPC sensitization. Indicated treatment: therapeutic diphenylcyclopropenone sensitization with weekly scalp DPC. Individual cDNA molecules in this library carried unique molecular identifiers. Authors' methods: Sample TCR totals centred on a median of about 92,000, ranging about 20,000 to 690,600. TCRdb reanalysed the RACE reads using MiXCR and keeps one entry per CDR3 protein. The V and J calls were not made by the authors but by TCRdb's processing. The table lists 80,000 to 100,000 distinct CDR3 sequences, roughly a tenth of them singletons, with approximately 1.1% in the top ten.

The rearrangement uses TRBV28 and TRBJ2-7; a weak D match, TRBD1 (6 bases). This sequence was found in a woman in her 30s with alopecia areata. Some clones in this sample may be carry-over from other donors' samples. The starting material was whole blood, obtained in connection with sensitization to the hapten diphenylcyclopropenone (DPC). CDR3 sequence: CASSQYRDQQYF. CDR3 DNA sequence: TGTGCCAGCAGCCAGTACAGGGATCAGCAGTACTTC.